This is a list of T cell receptor beta chains from one sample in a study of response to subunit inactivated influenza vaccine. TCRdb passed the RT-PCR reads through MiXCR, listing each CDR3 protein once. The sample yields around 320,000 distinct CDR3 sequences, approximately 21% seen once. Sequences were derived from PBMCs from blood, sampled about 20 months after vaccination. The receptors stem from a man aged 50 to 75 who received an inactivated influenza vaccine. The CDR3 runs from the conserved cysteine through the conserved F or W. The D gene is left open where the match is weak. Where a row states a size, it is once, few, many or the class of an expanded clone; other rows omit it.

j_call v_call d_call clone_size cdr3_nt cdr3_aa
TRBJ2-2 TRBV20-1 NA NA TGCAGTGCGGATCAAAGGAACACCGGGGAGCTGTTTTTT CSADQRNTGELFF
TRBJ2-3 TRBV4-1 TRBD2 once TGCGCCAGCAGCCAAGCCACGGGAGCGGGGCTCCTCACAGATACGCAGTATTTT CASSQATGAGLLTDTQYF
TRBJ1-2 TRBV9 NA NA TGTGCCAGCAGGAGTGAGGAAGGAGGCTACACCTTC CASRSEEGGYTF
TRBJ2-7 TRBV20-1 NA NA TGCAGTGCTCTCGGGGACCCCACCTACGAGCAGTACTTC CSALGDPTYEQYF
TRBJ2-7 TRBV12-3/TRBV12-4 NA NA TGTGCCAGCAGTCCCCAGAACCCCTACGAGCAGTACTTC CASSPQNPYEQYF
TRBJ1-6 TRBV3-1 NA many TGTGCCAGCAGCTCTCCCTTGGGGAGAAATTCACCCCTCCACTTT CASSSPLGRNSPLHF
TRBJ2-5 TRBV28 TRBD1 few TGTGCCAGCAGTTTAGGGCAGGGGGTTGTGACCCAGTACTTC CASSLGQGVVTQYF
TRBJ2-7 TRBV7-9 TRBD1 NA TGTGCCAGCAGCCCCACCAAGGGGGCCCTCTCCTACGAGCAGTACTTC CASSPTKGALSYEQYF
TRBJ1-1 TRBV29-1 NA many TGCAGCGTTGGTTTCGGGACTGAAGCTTTCTTT CSVGFGTEAFF
TRBJ2-1 TRBV6-6 TRBD2 NA TGTGCCAGCAGTTACCCTCCGGGGGGGCTCTCCTACAATGAGCAGTTCTTC CASSYPPGGLSYNEQFF
TRBJ2-7 TRBV7-9 NA few TGTGCCAGCAGCTTAAGGAGAAACTACGAGCAGTACTTC CASSLRRNYEQYF
TRBJ1-2 TRBV20-1 TRBD1 NA TGCAGTGCTAGTAAGGGACAGGGGGCCGACTATGGCTACACCTTC CSASKGQGADYGYTF
TRBJ2-5 TRBV11-2 NA few TGTGCCAGCAGCCTACCGACGGCCCAGGCCCAGTACTTC CASSLPTAQAQYF
TRBJ1-6 TRBV7-9 TRBD1 few TGTGCCAGCAGCCCATTGACAGGGAAAAATTCACCCCTCCACTTT CASSPLTGKNSPLHF
TRBJ2-6 TRBV7-9 NA NA TGTGCCAGCAGCTTCGGTGGGACCGGGGCCAACGTCCTGACTTTC CASSFGGTGANVLTF
TRBJ1-6 TRBV28 NA few TGTGCCAGCAGTTTTAAGGGAAAGAGTTCACCCCTCCACTTT CASSFKGKSSPLHF
TRBJ1-2 TRBV14 NA few TGTGCCACGGGTCTGTTCGTTCAAGCAACGGAGCGCGGGCAGAAATTTAACTATGGCTACACCTTC CATGLFVQATERGQKFNYGYTF
TRBJ2-1 TRBV11-2 NA NA TGTGCCAGCAGTCCCGGCGGCGGTCTAGACCTTTACAATGAGCAGTTCTTC CASSPGGGLDLYNEQFF
TRBJ1-1 TRBV12-3/TRBV12-4 NA few TGTGCCAGCAGTTCCCCCCAGACTGAAGCTTTCTTT CASSSPQTEAFF
TRBJ1-1 TRBV29-1 TRBD1 many TGCAGCGTCGATACCGGGACAGGGTTCACTGAAGCTTTCTTT CSVDTGTGFTEAFF
TRBJ2-7 TRBV4-2 NA few TGTGCCAGCAGCCAAGAACCGGACAGCAGCTCCTACGAGCAGTACTTC CASSQEPDSSSYEQYF
TRBJ2-1 TRBV6-5 NA NA TGTGCCAGCAGTTACTCGACGGGGCTTGGGTATGAGCAGTTCTTC CASSYSTGLGYEQFF
TRBJ1-3 TRBV7-6 TRBD1 NA TGTGCCAGCAGCTCCTGGGGACAGGGAACTGGAAACACCATATATTTT CASSSWGQGTGNTIYF
TRBJ1-1 TRBV12-3/TRBV12-4 NA few TGTGCCAGCAGTTCCCAGGGAAGAAAGGCTTTCTTT CASSSQGRKAFF
TRBJ1-4 TRBV4-1 TRBD1 NA TGCGCCAGCAGCCAAAGGGGACAGATTAATGAAAAACTGTTTTTT CASSQRGQINEKLFF
TRBJ2-7 TRBV20-1 NA few TGCAGTGCTAGACCCGGGACCGGCAAAAGCTCCTACGAGCAGTACTTC CSARPGTGKSSYEQYF
TRBJ2-7 TRBV4-1 TRBD1 many TGCGCCAGCAGCCAGACAGGACAGGCCTACGAGCAGTACTTC CASSQTGQAYEQYF
TRBJ2-7 TRBV11-2 NA few TGTGCCAGCAGCTTACGCGGGAACTCGTTCTACGAGCAGTACTTC CASSLRGNSFYEQYF
TRBJ1-2 TRBV29-1 TRBD1 few TGCAGCGTCGGCATACAGGGGGCCTATGGCTACACCTTC CSVGIQGAYGYTF
TRBJ2-3 TRBV3-1 TRBD1 NA TGTGCCAGCAGCAGGAGAATGGGACAGTCAGATACGCAGTATTTT CASSRRMGQSDTQYF
TRBJ1-3 TRBV12-3/TRBV12-4 TRBD1 few TGTGCCAGCAGTTTATTTCCGACAGGGGGCACTGGGTCTGGAAACACCATATATTTT CASSLFPTGGTGSGNTIYF
TRBJ2-5 TRBV6-5 TRBD2 NA TGTGCCAGCAGTTATTTTGGGTCTAGCGGCCAAGAGACCCAGTACTTC CASSYFGSSGQETQYF